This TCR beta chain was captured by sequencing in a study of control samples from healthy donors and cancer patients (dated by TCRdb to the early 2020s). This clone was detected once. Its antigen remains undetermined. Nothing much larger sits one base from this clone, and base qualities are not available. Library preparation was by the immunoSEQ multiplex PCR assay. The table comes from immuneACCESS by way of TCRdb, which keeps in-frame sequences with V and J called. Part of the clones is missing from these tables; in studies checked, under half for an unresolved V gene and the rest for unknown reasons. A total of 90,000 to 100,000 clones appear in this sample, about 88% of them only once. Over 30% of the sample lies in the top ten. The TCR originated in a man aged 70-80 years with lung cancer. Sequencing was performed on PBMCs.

The sequenced DNA: TGTGCCAGCACGAGGGGGACAGGGGCTGGCTACACCTTC. Translated, it reads CASTRGTGAGYTF. Recombination linked TRBV11-2 to TRBJ1-2, and TRBD1 aligns with 10 junction nucleotides. After removal of 7 bases from V and 7 bases from J, the junction retains 6 bases not matched to a gene. The cysteine opens and the phenylalanine closes a CDR3 of 13 amino acids. Of all the DNA, just the CDR3 is kept, 39 bases in frame from base 1. The germline V gene sets CDR1 to SGHAT and CDR2 to FQNNGV.